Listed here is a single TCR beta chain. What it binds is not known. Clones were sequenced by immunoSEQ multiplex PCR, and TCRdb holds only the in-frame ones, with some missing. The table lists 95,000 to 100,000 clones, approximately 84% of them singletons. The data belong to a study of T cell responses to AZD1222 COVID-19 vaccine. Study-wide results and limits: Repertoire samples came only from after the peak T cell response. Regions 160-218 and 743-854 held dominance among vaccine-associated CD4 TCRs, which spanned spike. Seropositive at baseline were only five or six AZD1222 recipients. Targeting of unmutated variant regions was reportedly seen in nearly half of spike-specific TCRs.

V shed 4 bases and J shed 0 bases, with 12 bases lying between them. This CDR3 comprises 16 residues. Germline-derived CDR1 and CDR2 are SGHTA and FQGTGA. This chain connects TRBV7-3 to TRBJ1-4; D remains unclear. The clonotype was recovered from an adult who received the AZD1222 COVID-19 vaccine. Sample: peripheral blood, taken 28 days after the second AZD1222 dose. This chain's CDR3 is CASSYVRISTNEKLFF. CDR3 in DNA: TGTGCCAGCAGCTACGTACGGATCTCAACTAATGAAAAACTGTTTTTT.